This T cell receptor beta chain was sequenced for a study of blood T cell repertoires in COVID-19. Study background: The United States, Italy and Spain were the sources of the acute and convalescent COVID-19 samples. T cells, B-cell-depleted T cells, or PBMCs supplied cDNA or gDNA.

Germline CDR1 reads GTSNPN; CDR2 reads SVGIG (reference sequence). The CDR3 extends over 16 amino acids. Germline trimming cut 5 bases from V and 3 bases from J; bases unmatched to any gene: 14. Repertoires were generated with immunoSEQ multiplex PCR, while TCRdb's copy carries only in-frame clones and drops some. The data contain about 160,000 clones, roughly 85% of them seen just once; the ten biggest clones take up roughly 18%. Assignments of participants to cohorts depended upon their own reported clinical history. Recovered participants had two consecutive negative NP/OP PCR tests, healthcare professional clearance, or symptom resolution.

The J gene is TRBJ2-3, the V gene TRBV30; 7 nucleotides align to TRBD2. Sequenced: PBMCs or T cells enriched from blood (not recorded which). This TCR was recovered from a man aged 55 to 70 who had recovered from COVID-19. For the CDR3, the DNA is TGTGCCTGGGGAACCTCTCGCGCGGGAGAAACAGATACGCAGTATTTT. It specifies CAWGTSRAGETDTQYF.